One sample yielded the 10 T cell receptor beta chains listed below, sequenced in a study of blood T cell repertoires in COVID-19. TCRdb's table, derived via immunoSEQ multiplex PCR, lists solely in-frame clones and lacks some. The table has roughly 500,000 clones, about 88% seen once; the top ten hold about 1%. The sequenced sample was peripheral blood. These receptors were taken from a man between 18 and 29 years old with COVID-19, enrolled during active disease.

The rearrangement uses TRBV11-3 and TRBJ2-3; TRBD2 is a possible D gene (6 bases). The ends were cut back, 0 bases at V and 4 bases at J, with 14 bases in the middle. In germline, CDR1 is SGHNT, CDR2 YENEEA. This CDR3 contains 16 residues. CDR3 amino acids: CASSLEDGRGADTQYF. In DNA form, the CDR3 reads TGTGCCAGCAGCTTAGAAGACGGGAGAGGCGCAGATACGCAGTATTTT.

The V and J genes are TRBV27 and TRBJ2-7; D perhaps matches TRBD1 (6 bases). The CDR3 sequence is 14 residues long. The V gene's germline CDR1 is MNHEY and CDR2 SMNVEV (reference sequence). Trimming shortened V by 3 bases and J by 3 bases, and 12 bases separated the two germline ends. The CDR3, as DNA: TGTGCCAGCAGTTTCTCCGACAGGTACTACGAGCAGTACTTC. Amino acids: CASSFSDRYYEQYF.

A note on this clone: Other nucleotide sequences in the sample specify the same CDR3. The V gene is TRBV18, the J gene TRBJ2-7; 8 bases align to TRBD1. The trim removed 3 bases at V and 5 bases at J, leaving 0 bases unmatched. CDR1 is KGHSH and CDR2 is LQKENI in the germline V gene. This CDR3 is 12 amino acids long. The CDR3 sequence is CASSPTGDEQYF. The CDR3 DNA follows: TGTGCCAGCTCACCGACAGGGGACGAGCAGTACTTC.

This chain joins TRBV10-2 and TRBJ1-5; TRBD1 agrees at 7 bases. The CDR3 consists of 14 residues. Germline assignment: CDR1 WSHSY and CDR2 SAAADI. J lost 3 bases, V lost 7 bases, and 6 bases had no gene match. CDR3: CASKETGTNQPQHF. CDR3 sequence (DNA): TGCGCCAGCAAGGAGACAGGGACCAATCAGCCCCAGCATTTT.

This clone came up a few times. The chain has TRBV6-1 and TRBJ1-5; D is perhaps TRBD1 (6 bases). The V gene's germline CDR1 is MNHNS and CDR2 SASEGT. Trimming removed 0 bases at V and 6 bases at J, with 15 bases between. The CDR3 length is 16 residues. The CDR3 loop reads CASSEAGGQGAQPQHF. CDR3 coding DNA: TGTGCCAGCAGTGAAGCGGGGGGGCAGGGAGCTCAGCCCCAGCATTTT.

As for this clone: The sample contains more than one DNA sequence encoding this CDR3. The chain couples TRBV3-1 (or the pseudogene TRBV3-2) to TRBJ1-2; TRBD1 aligns across 9 bases. Per germline, CDR1 LGHDT and CDR2 YNNKEL (reference sequence). The CDR3 runs to 13 residues. The junction had 4 bases not matched to a gene; V was cut back by 5 bases and J by 6 bases. The CDR3 nucleotides read TGTGCCAGCAGCTCCGGGACAGGGAATGGCTACACCTTC. It yields the protein CASSSGTGNGYTF.

CDR3: CATRDRGPDPTETQYF. CDR3 sequence (DNA): TGTGCCACGAGGGACAGGGGGCCCGATCCAACGGAGACCCAGTACTTC. The chain is built from TRBV19 and TRBJ2-5, with 12 bases that match TRBD1. From germline, CDR1 is LNHDA and CDR2 SQIVND (reference sequence). Trimming at V came to 10 bases and at J to 5 bases, leaving 14 bases not matched to a gene. The CDR3 is 16 amino acids.

The chain joins TRBV30 to TRBJ1-2; TRBD1 aligns across 7 bases. V trimming: 3 bases; J trimming: 8 bases; junction bases outside the gene matches: 12. The V gene's germline CDR1 is GTSNPN and CDR2 SVGIG (reference sequence). The CDR3 has 14 residues. CDR3 sequence (DNA): TGTGCCTGGAGCCGACGGGGACAGAAGGCCGGCTACACCTTC. Its translation is CAWSRRGQKAGYTF.

The chain combines TRBV7-2 with TRBJ2-7; tentative D call: TRBD2 (6 bases). The V end was cut by 4 bases, the J end by 4 bases, with 14 bases between. The CDR3 extends over 14 amino acids. The V gene's germline CDR1 is SGHTA and CDR2 FQGNSA. Here the CDR3 DNA reads TGTGCCAGCAGCTCCTACGGGACTGGGTACGAGCAGTACTTC. Translation gives CASSSYGTGYEQYF. Filled out from reference TRBV7-2 and TRBJ2-7, the complete variable domain reads GAGVSQSPSNKVTEKGKDVELRCDPISGHTALYWYRQSLGQGLEFLIYFQGNSAPDKSGLPSDRFSAERTGGSVSTLTIQRTQQEDSAVYLCASSSYGTGYEQYFGPGTRLTVT.

This chain connects TRBV19 to TRBJ1-3, with TRBD1 matching over 8 bases. The CDR3 consists of 15 residues. Germline V gives CDR1 LNHDA, CDR2 SQIVND (reference sequence). Trimming took 9 bases from V and 3 from J; bases not matched to a gene: 10. CDR3 loop: CASQDRDLFGNTIYF. For the CDR3, the DNA is TGTGCCAGCCAGGACAGGGACCTGTTTGGAAACACCATATATTTT. The variable domain in full, with the rest retrieved from reference TRBV19 and TRBJ1-3, is DGGITQSPKYLFRKEGQNVTLSCEQNLNHDAMYWYRQDPGQGLRLIYYSQIVNDFQKGDIAEGYSVSREKKESFPLTVTSAQKNPTAFYLCASQDRDLFGNTIYFGEGSWLTVV.